This T cell receptor (beta chain) was identified in a study of blood T cell repertoires in COVID-19. Source study methods: Reference gene primer amplification yielded estimated nucleated cell counts. Generated by immunoSEQ multiplex PCR, the TCRdb table keeps only in-frame clones and is missing some. Clonal size and the V and J genes are those of that table, whereas D and trimming came from the DNA. The sample consists of hundreds of thousands of clones, 80% to 90% of them appearing once. V lost 5 bases, J lost 5 bases, and 12 bases stayed unmatched. The length of the CDR3 is 16 residues. Germline CDR1 reads SGHVS; CDR2 reads FNYEAQ. Cohort placement rested on clinical history that participants reported themselves.

This sequence joins TRBV7-6 and TRBJ2-5, with 9 bases matching TRBD2. The clonotype was recovered from a middle-aged man who had recovered from COVID-19. The sample consisted of PBMCs or T cells enriched from blood (not recorded which). The CDR3 sequence is CASSDIGGRVAETQYF. The CDR3 coding sequence is TGTGCCAGCAGCGATATTGGCGGGAGGGTCGCCGAGACCCAGTACTTC.